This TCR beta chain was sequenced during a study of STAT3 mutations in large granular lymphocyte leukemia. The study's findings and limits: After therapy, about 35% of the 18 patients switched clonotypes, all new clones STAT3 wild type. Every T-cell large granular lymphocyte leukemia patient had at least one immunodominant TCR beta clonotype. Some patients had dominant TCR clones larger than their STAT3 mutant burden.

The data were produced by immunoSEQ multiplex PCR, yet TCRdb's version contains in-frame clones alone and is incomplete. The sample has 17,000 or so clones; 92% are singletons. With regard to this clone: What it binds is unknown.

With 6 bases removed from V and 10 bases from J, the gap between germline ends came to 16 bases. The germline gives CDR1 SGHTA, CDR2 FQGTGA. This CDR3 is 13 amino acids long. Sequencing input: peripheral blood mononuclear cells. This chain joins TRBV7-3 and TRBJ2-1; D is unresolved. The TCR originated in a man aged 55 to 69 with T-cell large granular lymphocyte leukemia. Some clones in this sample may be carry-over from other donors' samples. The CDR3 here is CASSNTLNTEQFF. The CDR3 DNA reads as TGTGCCAGCAGTAACACACTCAACACAGAGCAGTTCTTC.